A single sample is the source of the 14 T cell receptor beta chains below, sequenced in a study of T cell repertoires in cytomegalovirus infection. MiXCR was run by TCRdb on the reads, yielding one entry per CDR3 protein. This sample has approximately 910,000 distinct CDR3 sequences; around 29% occur once, and the top ten carry about an eighth. Their antigens are not known. The specimen comprised cultured CD8+ T cells from PBMCs, sampled from culture after CMV antigen stimulation. The source of these receptors is a human donor in good health (CMV status not recorded). Some clones in this sample may be carry-over from other donors' samples.

This clonotype was detected many times. V gene TRBV7-2 combines with J gene TRBJ2-2; no reliable D call. Trimming took off 1 base at V and 1 base at J, with 10 bases between the two ends. The CDR3 spans 16 residues. The germline V gene encodes CDR1 SGHTA and CDR2 FQGNSA. The CDR3 DNA is TGTGCCAGCAGCTTAGTGCTGTTAAAGAACACCGGGGAGCTGTTTTTT. The encoded protein is CASSLVLLKNTGELFF.

This clonotype was counted only a few times. The chain links TRBV4-3 to TRBJ2-2; 8 nucleotides line up with TRBD2. J lost 6 bases, V lost 1 base, and 10 bases had no gene match. CDR3 length: 17 amino acids. Germline V gene sequence: CDR1 LGHNA, CDR2 YSLEER. CDR3 DNA: TGCGCCAGCAGCCAAGGATCCGGGGGGGCCGAGGCCGGGGAGCTGTTTTTT. Protein product: CASSQGSGGAEAGELFF.

The table lists this clonotype with a few counts. The CDR3 spells CASRLAGGSYEQYV. CDR3 DNA: TGCGCCAGCCGCCTAGCGGGGGGCTCCTACGAGCAGTACGTC. The chain employs TRBV10-2 and TRBJ2-7, with 11 bases lining up with TRBD2. Germline V gives CDR1 WSHSY, CDR2 SAAADI. This CDR3 comprises 14 residues. Losses at the gene ends were 8 bases for V and 0 bases for J; bases not matched to a gene: 3.

Details on this clonotype: Compared with germline, one end of the junction differs, possibly owing to a read error. The gene calls are TRBV15 and TRBJ1-5; no firm D call. This CDR3 is 14 amino acids long. The V gene's germline CDR1 is LNHNV and CDR2 YYDKDF (reference sequence). CDR3 residues: CVTSRRGLNQPQHF. CDR3 in DNA: TGTGTCACCAGCAGGCGGGGTCTCAATCAGCCCCAGCATTTT.

The rearrangement links TRBV4-2 to TRBJ1-4; no reliable D call. CDR1 is LGHNA and CDR2 is YNFKEQ in the germline V gene. V lost 0 bases and J 8 bases, leaving 19 bases between the germline ends. The CDR3 is made up of 17 amino acids. The CDR3 DNA sequence: TGTGCCAGCAGCCAAGATTGGCCCGGGCGATTAGGAGAAAAACTGTTTTTT. This codes for CASSQDWPGRLGEKLFF.

This clonotype was seen many times. The V and J genes are TRBV7-2 and TRBJ2-3; the match to TRBD1 covers 7 bases. With V trimmed by 5 bases and J by 0 bases, 8 bases remained unmatched. This CDR3 spans 16 amino acids. Germline values: CDR1 SGHTA, CDR2 FQGNSA. This CDR3 reads CASSLKGAVSTDTQYF. The CDR3 nucleotides read TGTGCCAGCAGCCTCAAGGGGGCGGTTAGCACAGATACGCAGTATTTT.

The chain carries TRBV5-5 and TRBJ2-1; 8 bases are shared with TRBD2. J gave up 4 bases and V 4 bases, and 16 bases lay outside the gene matches. The CDR3 totals 18 residues. Germline CDR1 is SGHKS and CDR2 is YYEKEE (reference sequence). The CDR3 spells CASSLRTGTRNWYNEQFF. CDR3 DNA: TGTGCCAGCAGCCTTCGAACCGGGACTAGGAATTGGTACAATGAGCAGTTCTTC.

The rearrangement joins TRBV6-1 to TRBJ2-1, with a possible D match to TRBD2 (5 bases). V was pared by 5 bases and J by 9 bases, with 17 bases between. Germline V gives CDR1 MNHNS, CDR2 SASEGT. The length of the CDR3 is 14 residues. The CDR3 DNA reads TGTGCCAGCAGTCCTCACGATCTAGCAAGTGAGCAGTTCTTC. It specifies CASSPHDLASEQFF.

The rearrangement joins TRBV10-2 to TRBJ2-2; TRBD1 agrees at 7 bases. This CDR3 region has 14 residues. Per the germline V gene, CDR1 is WSHSY and CDR2 is SAAADI. V shed 6 bases, J shed 4 bases, and the junction held 5 bases outside the gene matches. CDR3: CASSPGGGTGELFF. The DNA of the CDR3 is TGCGCCAGCAGCCCAGGGGGTGGCACCGGGGAGCTGTTTTTT.

This sequence joins TRBV20-1 and TRBJ1-6, with 7 bases identical to TRBD1. Germline V gene sequence: CDR1 DFQATT, CDR2 SNEGSKA (reference sequence). This CDR3 comprises 15 residues. Trimming removed 0 bases from V and 8 bases from J; junction bases left unmatched: 7. The CDR3 reads CSARDRGGIYSPLHF. The CDR3 nucleotides read TGCAGTGCTAGAGATAGAGGGGGCATCTATTCACCCCTCCACTTT.

J is TRBJ2-6 and V is TRBV2, with TRBD1 as a possible D gene (6 bases). The CDR3 loop spans 16 amino acids. The V end lost 5 bases, the J end lost 0 bases, and 11 bases lay between the germline ends. Germline V gene data show CDR1 as SNHLY and CDR2 as FYNNEI. The CDR3 spells CASSSLGASGANVLTF. In DNA form, the CDR3 reads TGTGCCAGCAGTAGTTTGGGGGCCTCTGGGGCCAACGTCCTGACTTTC.

The V gene is TRBV20-1, the J gene TRBJ2-3, with 7 bases fitting TRBD2. This CDR3 contains 14 residues. Germline values: CDR1 DFQATT, CDR2 SNEGSKA (reference sequence). V trimming: 3 bases; J trimming: 5 bases; junction bases outside the gene matches: 8. CDR3 sequence reads: CSASLAGLGDTQYF. CDR3 bases: TGCAGTGCTAGCTTAGCGGGTCTGGGAGATACGCAGTATTTT.

This rearrangement joins TRBV6-5 to TRBJ1-1, with D hard to call. The CDR3 sequence is 15 residues long. V lost 0 bases to trimming and J lost 1 base, with 9 bases between them. CDR1 is MNHEY, CDR2 SVGAGI, per germline. CDR3 in amino acids: CASSYSKVGNTEAFF. The CDR3, as DNA: TGTGCCAGCAGTTACTCGAAAGTGGGGAACACTGAAGCTTTCTTT.

The count of this clonotype is one. The chain joins TRBV20-1 to TRBJ2-1, with 8 bases matching TRBD1. The CDR3 has 17 residues. Looked up from germline, CDR1 is DFQATT and CDR2 is SNEGSKA (reference sequence). With 1 base clipped from V and 2 bases from J, the junction kept 10 bases outside the gene matches. This CDR3 is CSARGETGGRPYNEQFF. The CDR3 DNA is TGCAGTGCTAGAGGTGAAACAGGGGGAAGGCCCTACAATGAGCAGTTCTTC.